The sample holds a few counts of the clone carrying this T cell receptor (beta chain). The antigen remains unidentified. V dropped 1 base and J dropped 0 bases, with 12 bases sitting between them. CDR1 and CDR2 from the germline V gene are MGHRA and YSYEKL. This CDR3 comprises 16 residues. The assay was immunoSEQ multiplex PCR, and TCRdb's table has in-frame clones only and misses some. The table has tens of thousands of clones, about 74% seen once. Pools of viral peptides were used by the ViraFEST assay to expand antigen-specific CD4+ T cells ahead of sequencing. Having been cultured for about 10 days, the cells underwent CD4+ T cell isolation. Nucleocapsid antibodies were negative in the vaccine recipients, who had never had SARS-CoV-2 infection. Researchers reported culturing 2.1 million or so PBMC in each well, adding about 9.5 IU/ml IL-2 and 9 to 10 ug/ml peptides. This sample stems from a study of vaccination effects on CD4 cells after COVID-19. Overall study: The vaccine given was either BNT162b2 or mRNA-1273, in two doses. Overall study results and limits: In the late period after vaccination, infection- and vaccine-induced clones contracted markedly.

The chain is built from TRBV4-1 and TRBJ1-2; D not resolved. Sequences were derived from CD4+ T cells from PBMCs cultured with HCoV-229E spike peptides, sampled before COVID-19 vaccination. This TCR derives from a human donor who received a COVID-19 vaccine. CDR3 nucleotide sequence: TGCGCCAGCAGCCAAGTAGGTCAGGTAGCTAACTATGGCTACACCTTC. Translating it yields CASSQVGQVANYGYTF.